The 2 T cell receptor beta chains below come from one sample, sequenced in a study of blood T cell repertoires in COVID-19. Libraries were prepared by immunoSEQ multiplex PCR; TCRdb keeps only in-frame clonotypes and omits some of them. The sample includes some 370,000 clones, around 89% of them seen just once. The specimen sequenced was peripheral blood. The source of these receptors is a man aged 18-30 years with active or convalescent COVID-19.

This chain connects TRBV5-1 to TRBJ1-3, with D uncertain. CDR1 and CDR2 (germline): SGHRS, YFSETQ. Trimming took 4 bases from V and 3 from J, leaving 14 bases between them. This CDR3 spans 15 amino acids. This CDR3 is CASSIEGVGGNTIYF. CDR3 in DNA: TGCGCCAGCAGCATCGAGGGAGTAGGTGGAAACACCATATATTTT.

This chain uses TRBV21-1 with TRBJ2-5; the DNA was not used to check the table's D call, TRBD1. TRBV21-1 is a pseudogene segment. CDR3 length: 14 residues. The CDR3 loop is CASSKGQKEETQYF. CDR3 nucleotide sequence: TGTGCCAGCAGCAAAGGACAGAAGGAAGAGACCCAGTACTTC.